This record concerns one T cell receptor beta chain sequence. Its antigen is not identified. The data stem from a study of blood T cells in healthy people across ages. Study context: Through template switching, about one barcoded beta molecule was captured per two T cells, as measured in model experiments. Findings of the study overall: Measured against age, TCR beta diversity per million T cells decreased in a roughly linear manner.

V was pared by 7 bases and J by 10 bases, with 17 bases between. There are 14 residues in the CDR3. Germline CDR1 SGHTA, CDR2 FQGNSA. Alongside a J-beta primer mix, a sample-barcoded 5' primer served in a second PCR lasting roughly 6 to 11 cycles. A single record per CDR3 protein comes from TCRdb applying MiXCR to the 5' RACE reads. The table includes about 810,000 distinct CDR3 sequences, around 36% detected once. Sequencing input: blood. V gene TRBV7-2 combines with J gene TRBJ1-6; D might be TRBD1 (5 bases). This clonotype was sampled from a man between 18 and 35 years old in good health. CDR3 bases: TGTGCCAGCACGCACGGAGGAGGGGAATCACCCCTCCACTTT. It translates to CASTHGGGESPLHF. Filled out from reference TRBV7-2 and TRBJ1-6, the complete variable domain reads GAGVSQSPSNKVTEKGKDVELRCDPISGHTALYWYRQSLGQGLEFLIYFQGNSAPDKSGLPSDRFSAERTGGSVSTLTIQRTQQEDSAVYLCASTHGGGESPLHFGNGTRLTVT.